Reported below is one TCR beta chain. The antigen remains unidentified. This sample is part of a study of PD-L1 blockade in urothelial cancer. In the study overall: When patients started atezolizumab in about 2014, it was given at 1,200 mg intravenously every 3 weeks. T cell content in blood samples showed a median of around 150,000. Blood was analyzed 3 weeks (second dose) and 6 weeks after treatment start. Points from the study as a whole: Stronger expansion of tumor-associated clones in blood at 3 weeks distinguished durable-benefit patients.

The data were produced by immunoSEQ multiplex PCR, yet TCRdb's version contains in-frame clones alone and is incomplete. The repertoire holds under 70,000 clones, with 85% as singletons. Time point meaning: pretreatment peripheral blood. The germline V and J ends were trimmed by 3 bases and 5 bases, with 10 bases remaining between them. The CDR3 has 13 amino acids. Germline-derived CDR1 and CDR2 are MRHNA and SNTAGT. This sequence was found in a man aged 65-85 years with urothelial cancer. The sequencing used PBMCs, collected around atezolizumab (anti-PD-L1) treatment. The rearrangement uses TRBV6-4 and TRBJ2-5, with a weak D call TRBD2 (5 bases). The CDR3 nucleotides are TGTGCCAGCAGTGAGGAACGAGGGGAGACCCAGTACTTC. Translation: CASSEERGETQYF.